This TCR beta chain was identified in a study of low-dose radiotherapy and immunotherapy resistance in tumors (dated by TCRdb to between 2021 and 2024). Study-wide context: Patients in Cohort 1 were given 0.5 Gy per fraction every 2 weeks, and the prescribed total PTV dose was 6.5 Gy. Cohort 2 received 1 Gy per fraction every two weeks, with a total of 13 Gy over 26 weeks. Nivolumab was administered intravenously as a 240 mg flat dose every two weeks, and ipilimumab was administered intravenously at 1 mg/kg every six weeks. Intravenous cyclophosphamide at 200 mg/m2 was administered every two weeks, one day ahead of each radiation and immunotherapy administration. Aspirin 300 mg was taken orally once daily by patients for four cycles, starting on cycle 1 day 1. No randomization into treatment groups was done for the people taking part in the trial. Eight patients were included in the translational analysis: three from the first dose cohort and the first five from the second dose cohort.

Taken from cysteine to phenylalanine, the CDR3 has 14 residues. CDR3 DNA only is kept here, 42 bases in frame from base 1. The CDR1 and CDR2 encoded by the germline V gene are SGDLS and YYNGEE. V ends up 4 bases short and J 0 bases short, with an unmatched junction base count of 4. Sequencing was carried out with an Illumina HiSeq 2500. First-strand cDNA was synthesized with Superscript III and a set of TRAV- and TRBV-specific primers, covering both TCRalpha and TCRbeta chains. TCRs were amplified for around 20 PCR cycles with Phusion, using a constant-region primer paired with the adapter attached to the V primers. The MessageAmp II aRNA Amplification Kit was used to amplify the isolated mRNA, with in vitro transcription run for more than 15 hours at 37 degrees C. The Dynabeads mRNA DIRECT Purification Kit was used to isolate mRNA for TCR sequencing. Indexed Illumina adapters were added in a second roughly 26-cycle Phusion PCR, and the resulting products were purified with AMPure XP beads. Per the original workflow: Using custom Perl scripts, TCR sequences encoding the same protein were pooled, out-of-frame sequences were removed, and the abundance of each clonotype was computed. Any TCR sequence backed by just one read was left out of the analysis. Shannon entropy, Gini index, clonality, richness, and the frequency of TCRs shared between repertoires were included as repertoire metrics. The raw public reads went through TCRdb reprocessing: fastp at Q25, MiXCR clone calling, in-frame beta chains kept. Rows merge per CDR3 protein into single entries with the most common DNA and genes. None of the V and J calls come from the authors' own analysis; TCRdb made them. For this sample the table gives 35,000 to 50,000 distinct CDR3 sequences, of which 25% to 40% were detected only once. Of the sample, around 3.5% falls within the top ten clones.

Sample time point, as interpreted from the label and publication: before trial treatment. The donors took part in RACIN, a single-arm, phase I, dose-escalation trial that combined nivolumab, ipilimumab, aspirin, low-dose cyclophosphamide and low-dose radiotherapy. Eligible patients had advanced, TIL-negative solid tumors. The sample holds many counts of this clonotype. Its antigen is still unknown. No much larger clonotype is one base removed from it; base qualities were not supplied. The receptor's source is a male donor with gallbladder cancer. Material: PBMCs, obtained before treatment. This chain joins TRBV9 to TRBJ2-7, with 7 bases aligning to TRBD1. The DNA sequence is TGTGCCAGCAGCCCAGGGACAGTCTCCTACGAGCAGTACTTC. It codes for CASSPGTVSYEQYF.